The present entry profiles one T cell receptor (beta chain) with its context. The method was immunoSEQ multiplex PCR; TCRdb's version includes in-frame clones alone and lacks a portion of them. The sample holds approximately 50,000 clones, approximately 90% seen once. This sample was taken from a study of T cell changes during pregnancy in multiple sclerosis. This CDR3 comprises 14 residues. Trimming stripped 3 bases from V and 5 bases from J, with 11 bases between. Germline values: CDR1 SGHVS, CDR2 FNYEAQ. Sequencing used peripheral blood, obtained in the second trimester of pregnancy. V and J are TRBV7-6 and TRBJ2-4; D gene unclear. The clonotype originates from a female donor with multiple sclerosis, enrolled in a pregnancy study. The CDR3 loop is CASSFSPAENIQYF. Here the CDR3 DNA reads TGTGCCAGCAGCTTTAGTCCTGCTGAAAACATTCAGTACTTC.